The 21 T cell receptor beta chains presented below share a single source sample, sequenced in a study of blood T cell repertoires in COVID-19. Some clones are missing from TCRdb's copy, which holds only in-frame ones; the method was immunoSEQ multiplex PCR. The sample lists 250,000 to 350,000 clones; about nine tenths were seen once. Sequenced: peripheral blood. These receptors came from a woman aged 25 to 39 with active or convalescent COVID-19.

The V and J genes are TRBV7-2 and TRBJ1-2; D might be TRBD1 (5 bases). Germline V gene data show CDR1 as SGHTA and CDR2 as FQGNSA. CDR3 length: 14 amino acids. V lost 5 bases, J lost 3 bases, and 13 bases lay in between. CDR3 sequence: CASSARWGDYGYTF. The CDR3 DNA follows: TGTGCCAGCAGCGCCCGGTGGGGGGACTATGGCTACACCTTC. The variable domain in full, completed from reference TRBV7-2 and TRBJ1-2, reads GAGVSQSPSNKVTEKGKDVELRCDPISGHTALYWYRQSLGQGLEFLIYFQGNSAPDKSGLPSDRFSAERTGGSVSTLTIQRTQQEDSAVYLCASSARWGDYGYTFGSGTRLTVV.

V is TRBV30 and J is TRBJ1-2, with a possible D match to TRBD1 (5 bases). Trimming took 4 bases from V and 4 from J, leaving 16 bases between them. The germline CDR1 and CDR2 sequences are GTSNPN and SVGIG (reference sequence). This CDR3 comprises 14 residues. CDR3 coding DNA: TGTGCCTGGACCCCAATCGGGGGGATCTATGGCTACACCTTC. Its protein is CAWTPIGGIYGYTF.

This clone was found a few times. CDR3 coding DNA: TGTGCCAGCAGCCAAGGCGGGGGTGCCTACGAGCAGTACTTC. Protein sequence: CASSQGGGAYEQYF. The V call is TRBV3-1 (or the pseudogene TRBV3-2), the J call TRBJ2-7; the match to TRBD2 covers 7 bases. The CDR3 is made up of 14 amino acids. Germline CDR1 and CDR2: LGHDT and YNNKEL (reference sequence). V was pared by 1 base and J by 2 bases, with 2 bases of the junction left unmatched.

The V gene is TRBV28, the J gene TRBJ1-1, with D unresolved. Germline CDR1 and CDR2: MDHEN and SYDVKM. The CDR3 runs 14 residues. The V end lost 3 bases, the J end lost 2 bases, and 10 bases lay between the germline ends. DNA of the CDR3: TGTGCCAGCAGTTTTGGACGGGGAAACACTGAAGCTTTCTTT. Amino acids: CASSFGRGNTEAFF.

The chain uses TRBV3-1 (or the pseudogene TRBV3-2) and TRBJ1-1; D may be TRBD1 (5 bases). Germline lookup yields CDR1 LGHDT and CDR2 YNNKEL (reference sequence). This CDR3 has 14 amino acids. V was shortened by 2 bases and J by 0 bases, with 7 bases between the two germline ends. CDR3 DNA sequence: TGTGCCAGCAGCCAAACCAGGGTGAACACTGAAGCTTTCTTT. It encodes CASSQTRVNTEAFF.

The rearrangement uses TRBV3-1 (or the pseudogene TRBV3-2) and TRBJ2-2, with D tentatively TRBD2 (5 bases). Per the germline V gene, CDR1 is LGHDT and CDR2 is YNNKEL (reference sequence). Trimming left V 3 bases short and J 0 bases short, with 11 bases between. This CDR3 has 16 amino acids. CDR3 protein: CASSQTRAPNTGELFF. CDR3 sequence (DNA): TGTGCCAGCAGCCAGACGAGGGCCCCGAACACCGGGGAGCTGTTTTTT.

Here the CDR3 DNA reads TGTGCCAGTACGACAGGGGGAAATTATGGCTACACCTTC. Protein product: CASTTGGNYGYTF. The gene calls are TRBV19 and TRBJ1-2; 9 positions match TRBD1. The CDR3 is 13 residues long. J lost 5 bases, V lost 7 bases, and 5 bases had no gene match. Germline V gene lookup returns CDR1 LNHDA and CDR2 SQIVND (reference sequence).

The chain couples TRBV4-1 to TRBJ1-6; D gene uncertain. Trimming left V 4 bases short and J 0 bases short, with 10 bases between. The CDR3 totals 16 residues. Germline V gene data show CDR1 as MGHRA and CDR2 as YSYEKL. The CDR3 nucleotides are TGCGCCAGCAGCCCACACAAAAGCTCCTATAATTCACCCCTCCACTTT. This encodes CASSPHKSSYNSPLHF.

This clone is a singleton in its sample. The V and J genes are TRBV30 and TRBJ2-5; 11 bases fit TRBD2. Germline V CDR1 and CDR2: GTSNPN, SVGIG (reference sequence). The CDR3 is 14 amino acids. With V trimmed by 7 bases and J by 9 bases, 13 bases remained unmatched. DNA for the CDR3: TGTGCCTCCCTAACCGGAGTAGCGGGGGGGCCCCAGTACTTC. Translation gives CASLTGVAGGPQYF.

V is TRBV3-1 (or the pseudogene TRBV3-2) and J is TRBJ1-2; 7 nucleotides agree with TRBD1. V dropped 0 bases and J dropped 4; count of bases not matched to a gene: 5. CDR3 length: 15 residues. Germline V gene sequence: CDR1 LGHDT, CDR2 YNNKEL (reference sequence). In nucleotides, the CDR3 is TGTGCCAGCAGCCAAGATACCTCAGGGGGCTATGGCTACACCTTC. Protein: CASSQDTSGGYGYTF.

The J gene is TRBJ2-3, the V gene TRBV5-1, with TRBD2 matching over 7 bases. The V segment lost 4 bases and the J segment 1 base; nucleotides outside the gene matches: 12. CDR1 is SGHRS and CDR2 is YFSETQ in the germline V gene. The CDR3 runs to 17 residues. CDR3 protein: CASSPGRLAGRTDTQYF. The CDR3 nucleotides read TGCGCCAGCAGCCCCGGGCGATTAGCGGGTCGCACAGATACGCAGTATTTT. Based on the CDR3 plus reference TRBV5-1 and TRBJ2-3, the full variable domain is KAGVTQTPRYLIKTRGQQVTLSCSPISGHRSVSWYQQTPGQGLQFLFEYFSETQRNKGNFPGRFSGRQFSNSRSEMNVSTLELGDSALYLCASSPGRLAGRTDTQYFGPGTRLTVL.

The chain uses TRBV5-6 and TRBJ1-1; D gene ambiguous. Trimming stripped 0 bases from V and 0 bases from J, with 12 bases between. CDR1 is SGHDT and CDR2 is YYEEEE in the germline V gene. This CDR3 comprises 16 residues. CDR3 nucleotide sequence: TGTGCCAGCAGCTTGGATCGGGTAGGCCTGAACACTGAAGCTTTCTTT. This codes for CASSLDRVGLNTEAFF.

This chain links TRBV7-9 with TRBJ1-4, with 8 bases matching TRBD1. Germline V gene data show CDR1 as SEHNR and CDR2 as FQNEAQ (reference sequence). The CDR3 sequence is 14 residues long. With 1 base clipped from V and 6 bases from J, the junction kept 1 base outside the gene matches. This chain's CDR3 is CASSLDRGDEKLFF. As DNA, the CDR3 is TGTGCCAGCAGCTTAGACAGGGGGGATGAAAAACTGTTTTTT.

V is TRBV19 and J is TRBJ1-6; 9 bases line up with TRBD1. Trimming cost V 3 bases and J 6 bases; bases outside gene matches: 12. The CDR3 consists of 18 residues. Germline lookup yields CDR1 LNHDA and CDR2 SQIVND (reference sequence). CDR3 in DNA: TGTGCCAGTAGTATCGTTGCCCCGGGACAGGGCCTTAATTCACCCCTCCACTTT. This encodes CASSIVAPGQGLNSPLHF.

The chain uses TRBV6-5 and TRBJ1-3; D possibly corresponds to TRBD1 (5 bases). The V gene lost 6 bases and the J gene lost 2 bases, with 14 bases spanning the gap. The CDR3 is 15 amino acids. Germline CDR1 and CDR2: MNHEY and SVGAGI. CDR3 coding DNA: TGTGCCAGCAGCTTGACAGTCCCGGCTGGAAACACCATATATTTT. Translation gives CASSLTVPAGNTIYF.

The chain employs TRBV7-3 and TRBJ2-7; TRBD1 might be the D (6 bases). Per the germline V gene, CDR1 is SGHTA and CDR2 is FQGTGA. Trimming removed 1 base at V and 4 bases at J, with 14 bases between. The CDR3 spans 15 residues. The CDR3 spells CASSLIPQGRYEQYF. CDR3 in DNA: TGTGCCAGCAGCTTAATTCCTCAGGGGCGGTACGAGCAGTACTTC.

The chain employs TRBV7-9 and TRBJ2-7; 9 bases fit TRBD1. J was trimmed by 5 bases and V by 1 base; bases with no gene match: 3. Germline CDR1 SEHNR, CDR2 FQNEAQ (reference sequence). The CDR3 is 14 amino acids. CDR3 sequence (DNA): TGTGCCAGCAGCTTAGGGACAGGGGTCAACGAGCAGTACTTC. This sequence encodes CASSLGTGVNEQYF.

The DNA for the CDR3 is TGTGCCAGCAGCCTCGGACAGGCCCACCTCTACGGCTACACCTTC. Protein product: CASSLGQAHLYGYTF. The chain has TRBV7-2 and TRBJ1-2, with TRBD1 matching 7 bases. Unmatched junction bases numbered 14, after V lost 5 bases and J lost 8 bases. CDR3 size: 15 residues. Germline V gene lookup returns CDR1 SGHTA and CDR2 FQGNSA.

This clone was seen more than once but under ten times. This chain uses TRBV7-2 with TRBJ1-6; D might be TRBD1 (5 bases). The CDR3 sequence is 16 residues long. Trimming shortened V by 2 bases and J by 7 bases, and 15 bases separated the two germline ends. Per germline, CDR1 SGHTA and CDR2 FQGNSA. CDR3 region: CASSLSFLRANSPLHF. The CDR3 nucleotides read TGTGCCAGCAGCTTATCGTTCCTCAGGGCAAATTCACCCCTCCACTTT.

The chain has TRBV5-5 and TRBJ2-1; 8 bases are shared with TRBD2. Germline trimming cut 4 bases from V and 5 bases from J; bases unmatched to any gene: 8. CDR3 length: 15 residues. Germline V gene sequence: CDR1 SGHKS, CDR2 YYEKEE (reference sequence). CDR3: CASSPGTRLNNEQFF. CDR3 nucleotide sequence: TGTGCCAGCAGCCCCGGGACTAGGTTAAACAATGAGCAGTTCTTC.

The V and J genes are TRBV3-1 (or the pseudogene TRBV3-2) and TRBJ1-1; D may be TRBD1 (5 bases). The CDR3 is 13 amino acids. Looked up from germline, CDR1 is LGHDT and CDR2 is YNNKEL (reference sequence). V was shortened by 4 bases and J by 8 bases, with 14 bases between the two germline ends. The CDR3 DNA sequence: TGTGCCAGCAGCCCCAGACCCGGACACGAAGCTTTCTTT. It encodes CASSPRPGHEAFF.